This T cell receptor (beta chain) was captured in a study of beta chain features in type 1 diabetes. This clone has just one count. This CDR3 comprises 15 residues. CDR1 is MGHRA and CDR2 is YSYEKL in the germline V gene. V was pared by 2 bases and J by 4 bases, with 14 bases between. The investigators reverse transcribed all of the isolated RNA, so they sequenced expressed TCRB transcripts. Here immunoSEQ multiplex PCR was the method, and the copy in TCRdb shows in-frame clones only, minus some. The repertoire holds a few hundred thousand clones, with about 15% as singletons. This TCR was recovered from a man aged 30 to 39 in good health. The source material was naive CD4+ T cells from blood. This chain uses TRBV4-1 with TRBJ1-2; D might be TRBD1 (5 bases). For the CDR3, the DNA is TGCGCCAGCAGCCAAAACTGGGGGGGTAGCTATGGCTACACCTTC. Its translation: CASSQNWGGSYGYTF.